This T cell receptor beta chain originates from a study of shared clonotypes between healthy human individuals. Terminally differentiated effector memory CD45RA+ cells were excluded by CCR7 positive selection of CD45RO-negative cells. Study-level points and caveats: The study's rarefaction showed incomplete sorted-subset sequencing despite large depth. Against clonotypes common to all four donors, non-shared ones had lower generation probabilities.

Sequenced by immunoSEQ multiplex PCR; TCRdb stores in-frame clones only, minus some. The sample has 550,000 to 650,000 clones, roughly 96% seen once. CDR3 length: 16 amino acids. The germline CDR1 and CDR2 sequences are SGHRS and YFSETQ. The ends were cut back, 0 bases at V and 2 bases at J, with 15 bases in the middle. About this clone: Antigen unknown.

The receptor's source is a woman in her twenties or thirties in good health. The source material was naive CD8+ T cells sorted from blood. The V and J genes are TRBV5-1 and TRBJ2-7, with D possibly matching TRBD1 (6 bases). The CDR3 protein is CASSLAWTEPTYEQYF. CDR3 DNA sequence: TGCGCCAGCAGCTTGGCCTGGACAGAGCCCACCTACGAGCAGTACTTC.